This T cell receptor beta chain derives from a study of human T cells and chemical hapten exposure. This clonotype occurred a few times. The antigen is undetermined. The time point here: patch test 1, 2 weeks after DPC sensitization. The treatment denotes: therapeutic diphenylcyclopropenone sensitization with weekly scalp DPC. Overall study results and limits: Since the donors had alopecia, their immune response may not be the same as that of healthy people.

TCRdb analysed the RACE reads with MiXCR anew, one entry per CDR3 protein. The sample lists around 160,000 distinct CDR3 sequences; more than 12% were seen once. Trimming stripped 4 bases from V and 6 bases from J, with 12 bases between. The CDR3 covers 12 residues. CDR1 is DFQATT and CDR2 is SNEGSKA in the germline V gene (reference sequence). The chain carries TRBV20-1 and TRBJ1-2; D is possibly TRBD1 (6 bases). Sequencing used whole blood, obtained in connection with sensitization to the hapten diphenylcyclopropenone (DPC). The TCR sequence derives from a woman aged 25-40 years with alopecia areata. Some clones in this sample may be carry-over from other donors' samples. This CDR3 is CSAKRTDHGYTF. The CDR3 DNA reads as TGCAGTGCTAAACGGACAGATCATGGCTACACCTTC.